The source of this TCR beta chain is a study of T cell changes during pregnancy in multiple sclerosis. Method: immunoSEQ multiplex PCR; TCRdb's copy keeps in-frame clones and lacks some. The sample holds 35,000 to 55,000 clones, around 90% seen once. This CDR3 spans 15 amino acids. Germline loops: CDR1 ENHRY, CDR2 SYGVKD. Trimming removed 3 bases from V and 0 bases from J, with 8 bases in between. This clonotype originated in a female donor with multiple sclerosis, enrolled in a pregnancy study. Sequenced here: CD4+ T cells from peripheral blood mononuclear cells, sampled in the third trimester of pregnancy. The rearrangement joins TRBV10-3 to TRBJ2-2; a possible D gene is TRBD1 (5 bases). DNA for the CDR3: TGTGCCATCAGTGACTTCAGGGCGAACACCGGGGAGCTGTTTTTT. The encoded protein is CAISDFRANTGELFF.